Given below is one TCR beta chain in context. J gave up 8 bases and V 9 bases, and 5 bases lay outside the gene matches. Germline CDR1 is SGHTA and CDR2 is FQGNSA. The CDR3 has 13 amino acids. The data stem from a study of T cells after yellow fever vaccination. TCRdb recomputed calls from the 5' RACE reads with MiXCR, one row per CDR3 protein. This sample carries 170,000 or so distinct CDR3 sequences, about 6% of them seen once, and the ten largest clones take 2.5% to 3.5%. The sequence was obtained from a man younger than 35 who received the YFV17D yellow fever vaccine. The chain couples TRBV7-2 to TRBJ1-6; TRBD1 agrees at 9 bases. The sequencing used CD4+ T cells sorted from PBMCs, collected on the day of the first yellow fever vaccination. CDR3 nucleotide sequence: TGTGCCAGTAAGGGACAGGGCGATTCACCCCTCCACTTT. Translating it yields CASKGQGDSPLHF.